This T cell receptor (beta chain) was captured by sequencing in a study of early T cells in non-severe SARS-CoV-2 infection. Whole-study findings and limits: The study's VDJdb matching favored anti-spike CD8 responses and missed private and CD4 specificities.

Separate cDNA molecules each had unique molecular identifiers attached to them. One entry per CDR3 protein results from TCRdb running MiXCR on the 5' RACE reads. Among some 66,000 distinct CDR3 sequences listed, about 12% were seen once. CDR1 LNHDA and CDR2 SQIVND come from the germline V gene (reference sequence). Trimming left V 4 bases short and J 7 bases short, with 20 bases between. The CDR3 is 15 residues long. The table lists this clonotype with a few counts. The target antigen is unknown. What was sequenced was whole blood. The receptor was derived from an adult who was a healthcare worker with PCR-confirmed SARS-CoV-2 infection or an uninfected control (not recorded which). This chain uses TRBV19 with TRBJ2-7, with D tentatively TRBD1 (6 bases). Written as DNA, the CDR3 is TGTGCCAGTAGTACTCTGGGGGCGGCCGGAGGAGAGCAGTACTTC. Protein product: CASSTLGAAGGEQYF.